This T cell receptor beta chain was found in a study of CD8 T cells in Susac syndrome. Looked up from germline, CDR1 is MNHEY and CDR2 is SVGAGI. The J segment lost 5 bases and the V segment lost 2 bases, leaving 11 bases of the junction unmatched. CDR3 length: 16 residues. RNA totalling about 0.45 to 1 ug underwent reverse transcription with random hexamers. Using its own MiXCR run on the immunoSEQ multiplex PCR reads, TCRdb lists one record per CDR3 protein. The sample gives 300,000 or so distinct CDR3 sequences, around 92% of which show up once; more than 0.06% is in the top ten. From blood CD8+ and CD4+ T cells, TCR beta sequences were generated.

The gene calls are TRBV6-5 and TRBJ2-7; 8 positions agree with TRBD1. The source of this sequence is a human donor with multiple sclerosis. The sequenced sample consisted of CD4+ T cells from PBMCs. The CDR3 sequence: CASSYGGQGAFHEQYF. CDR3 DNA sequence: TGTGCCAGCAGTTACGGGGGGCAGGGGGCTTTCCACGAGCAGTACTTC.